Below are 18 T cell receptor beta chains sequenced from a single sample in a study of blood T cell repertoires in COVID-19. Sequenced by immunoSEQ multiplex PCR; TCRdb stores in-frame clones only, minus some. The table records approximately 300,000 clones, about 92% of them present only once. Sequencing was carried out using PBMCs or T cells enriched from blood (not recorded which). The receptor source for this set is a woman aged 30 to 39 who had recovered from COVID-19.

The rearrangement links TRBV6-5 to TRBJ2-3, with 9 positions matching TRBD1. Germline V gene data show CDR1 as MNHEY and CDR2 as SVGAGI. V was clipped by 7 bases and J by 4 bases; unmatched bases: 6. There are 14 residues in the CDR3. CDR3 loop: CASNRDRVADTQYF. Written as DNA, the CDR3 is TGTGCCAGCAACCGGGACAGGGTGGCAGATACGCAGTATTTT.

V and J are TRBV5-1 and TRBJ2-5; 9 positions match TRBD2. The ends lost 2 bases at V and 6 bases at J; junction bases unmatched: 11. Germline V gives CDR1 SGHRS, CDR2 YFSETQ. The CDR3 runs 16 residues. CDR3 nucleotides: TGCGCCAGCAGCTTAAATAGCGGGGGCATAGGAAAGACCCAGTACTTC. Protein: CASSLNSGGIGKTQYF.

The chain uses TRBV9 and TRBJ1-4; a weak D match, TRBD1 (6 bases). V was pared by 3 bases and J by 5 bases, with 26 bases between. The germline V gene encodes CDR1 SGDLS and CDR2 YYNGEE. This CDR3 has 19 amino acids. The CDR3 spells CASSAEAGRGWTVNEKLFF. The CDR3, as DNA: TGTGCCAGCAGCGCAGAAGCGGGACGAGGATGGACAGTGAATGAAAAACTGTTTTTT.

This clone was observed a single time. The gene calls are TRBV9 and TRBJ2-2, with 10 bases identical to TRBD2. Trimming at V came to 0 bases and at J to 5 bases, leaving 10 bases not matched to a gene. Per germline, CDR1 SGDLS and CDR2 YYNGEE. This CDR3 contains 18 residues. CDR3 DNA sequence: TGTGCCAGCAGCGTAGAGTCCCTAGCGGGAGTTTATACCGGGGAGCTGTTTTTT. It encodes CASSVESLAGVYTGELFF. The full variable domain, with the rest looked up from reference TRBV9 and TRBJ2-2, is DSGVTQTPKHLITATGQRVTLRCSPRSGDLSVYWYQQSLDQGLQFLIQYYNGEERAKGNILERFSAQQFPDLHSELNLSSLELGDSALYFCASSVESLAGVYTGELFFGEGSRLTVL.

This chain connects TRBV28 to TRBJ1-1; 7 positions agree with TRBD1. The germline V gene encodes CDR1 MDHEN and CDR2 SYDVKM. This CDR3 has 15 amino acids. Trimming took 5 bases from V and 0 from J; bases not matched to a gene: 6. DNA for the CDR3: TGTGCCAGCAGTATAGCGGACAGGATGAACACTGAAGCTTTCTTT. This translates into CASSIADRMNTEAFF.

CDR3: CASKAPNTGELFF. The CDR3 DNA reads as TGTGCCAGCAAAGCGCCGAACACCGGGGAGCTGTTTTTT. V usage is TRBV11-2 and J usage is TRBJ2-2; D gene ambiguous. V gave up 7 bases and J gave up 0 bases, with 6 bases separating them. Germline V gene sequence: CDR1 SGHAT, CDR2 FQNNGV. The CDR3 has 13 residues.

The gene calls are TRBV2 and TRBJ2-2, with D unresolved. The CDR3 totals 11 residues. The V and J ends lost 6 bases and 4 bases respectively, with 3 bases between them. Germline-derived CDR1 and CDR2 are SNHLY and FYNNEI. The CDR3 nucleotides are TGTGCCAGCAGGAGCACCGGGGAGCTGTTTTTT. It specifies CASRSTGELFF. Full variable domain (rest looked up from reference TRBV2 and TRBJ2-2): EPEVTQTPSHQVTQMGQEVILRCVPISNHLYFYWYRQILGQKVEFLVSFYNNEISEKSEIFDDQFSVERPDGSNFTLKIRSTKLEDSAMYFCASRSTGELFFGEGSRLTVL.

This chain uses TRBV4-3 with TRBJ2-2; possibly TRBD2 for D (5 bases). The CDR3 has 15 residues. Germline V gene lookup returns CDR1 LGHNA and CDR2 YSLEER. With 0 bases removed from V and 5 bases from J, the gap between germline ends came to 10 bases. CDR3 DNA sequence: TGCGCCAGCAGCCAAGATGGCCGAGGGACCGGGGAGCTGTTTTTT. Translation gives CASSQDGRGTGELFF.

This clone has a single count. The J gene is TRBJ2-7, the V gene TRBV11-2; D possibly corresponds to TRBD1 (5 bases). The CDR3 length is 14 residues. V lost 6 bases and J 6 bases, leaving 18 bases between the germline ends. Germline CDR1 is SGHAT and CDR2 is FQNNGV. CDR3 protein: CASRHSLTAPEQYF. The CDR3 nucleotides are TGTGCCAGCAGACATTCACTGACAGCTCCCGAGCAGTACTTC.

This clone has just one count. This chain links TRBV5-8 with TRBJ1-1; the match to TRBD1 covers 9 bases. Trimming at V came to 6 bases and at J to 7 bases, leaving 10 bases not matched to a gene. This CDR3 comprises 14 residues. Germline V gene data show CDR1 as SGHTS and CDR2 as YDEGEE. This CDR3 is CASTNDRGYGEAFF. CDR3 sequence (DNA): TGTGCCAGCACAAACGACAGGGGGTATGGTGAAGCTTTCTTT.

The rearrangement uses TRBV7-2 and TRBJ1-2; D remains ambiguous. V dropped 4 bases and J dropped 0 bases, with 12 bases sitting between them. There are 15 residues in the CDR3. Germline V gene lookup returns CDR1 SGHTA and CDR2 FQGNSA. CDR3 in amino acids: CASSSSADTNYGYTF. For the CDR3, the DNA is TGTGCCAGCAGCTCATCAGCAGACACTAACTATGGCTACACCTTC.

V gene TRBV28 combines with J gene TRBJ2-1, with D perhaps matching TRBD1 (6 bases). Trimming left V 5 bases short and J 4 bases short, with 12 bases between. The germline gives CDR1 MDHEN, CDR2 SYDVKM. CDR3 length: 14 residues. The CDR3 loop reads CASSPQGPYNEQFF. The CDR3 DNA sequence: TGTGCCAGCAGTCCACAGGGACCTTACAATGAGCAGTTCTTC. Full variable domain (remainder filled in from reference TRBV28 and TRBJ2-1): DVKVTQSSRYLVKRTGEKVFLECVQDMDHENMFWYRQDPGLGLRLIYFSYDVKMKEKGDIPEGYSVSREKKERFSLILESASTNQTSMYLCASSPQGPYNEQFFGPGTRLTVL.

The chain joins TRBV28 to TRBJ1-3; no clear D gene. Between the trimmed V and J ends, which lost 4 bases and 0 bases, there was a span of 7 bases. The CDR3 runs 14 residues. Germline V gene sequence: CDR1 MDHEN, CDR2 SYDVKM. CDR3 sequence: CASSSPGSGNTIYF. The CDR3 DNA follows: TGTGCCAGCAGTTCCCCCGGCTCTGGAAACACCATATATTTT.

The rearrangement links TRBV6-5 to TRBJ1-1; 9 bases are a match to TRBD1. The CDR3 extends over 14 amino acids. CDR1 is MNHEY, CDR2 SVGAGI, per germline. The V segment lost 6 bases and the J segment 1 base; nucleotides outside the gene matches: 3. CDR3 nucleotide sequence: TGTGCCAGCAGCCGGGACAGGGAGAACACTGAAGCTTTCTTT. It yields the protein CASSRDRENTEAFF.

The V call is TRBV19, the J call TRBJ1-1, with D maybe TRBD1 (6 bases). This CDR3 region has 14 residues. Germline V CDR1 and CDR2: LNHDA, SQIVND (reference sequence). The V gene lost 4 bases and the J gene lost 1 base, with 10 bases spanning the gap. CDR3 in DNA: TGTGCCAGTAGTACGCAGGGGACGAACACTGAAGCTTTCTTT. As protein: CASSTQGTNTEAFF.

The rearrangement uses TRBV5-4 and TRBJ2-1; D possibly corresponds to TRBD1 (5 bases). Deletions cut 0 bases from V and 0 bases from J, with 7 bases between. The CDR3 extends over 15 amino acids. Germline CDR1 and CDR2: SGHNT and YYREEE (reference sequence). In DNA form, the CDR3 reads TGTGCCAGCAGCTTGGATCAGGGCTCCTACAATGAGCAGTTCTTC. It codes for CASSLDQGSYNEQFF.

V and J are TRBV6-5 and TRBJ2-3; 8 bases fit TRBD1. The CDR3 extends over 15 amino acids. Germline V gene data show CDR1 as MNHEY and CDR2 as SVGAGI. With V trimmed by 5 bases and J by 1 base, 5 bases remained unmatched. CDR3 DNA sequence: TGTGCCAGCAGTCGACAGGGGCTCCGCACAGATACGCAGTATTTT. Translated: CASSRQGLRTDTQYF.

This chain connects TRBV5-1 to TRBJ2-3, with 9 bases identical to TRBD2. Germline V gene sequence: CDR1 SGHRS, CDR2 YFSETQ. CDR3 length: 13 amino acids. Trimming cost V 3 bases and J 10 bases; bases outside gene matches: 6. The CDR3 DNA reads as TGCGCCAGCAGCTCCCGGACTAGCGAGGCGCAGTATTTT. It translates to CASSSRTSEAQYF.